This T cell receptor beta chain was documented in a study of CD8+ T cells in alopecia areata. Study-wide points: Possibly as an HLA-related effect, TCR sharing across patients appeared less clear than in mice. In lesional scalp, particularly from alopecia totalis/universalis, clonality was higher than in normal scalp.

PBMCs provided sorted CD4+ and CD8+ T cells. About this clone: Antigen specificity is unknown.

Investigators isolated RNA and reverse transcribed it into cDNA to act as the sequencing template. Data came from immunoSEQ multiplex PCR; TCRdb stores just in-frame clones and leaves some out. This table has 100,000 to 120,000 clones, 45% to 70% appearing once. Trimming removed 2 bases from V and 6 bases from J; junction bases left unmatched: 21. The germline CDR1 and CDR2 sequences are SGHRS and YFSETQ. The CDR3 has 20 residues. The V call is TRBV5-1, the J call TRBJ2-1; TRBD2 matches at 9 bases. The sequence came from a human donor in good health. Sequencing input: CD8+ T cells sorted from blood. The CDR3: CASSFRGSGSGGPPLNEQFF. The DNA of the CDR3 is TGCGCCAGCAGCTTCCGAGGTTCGGGTAGCGGGGGCCCCCCTCTCAATGAGCAGTTCTTC. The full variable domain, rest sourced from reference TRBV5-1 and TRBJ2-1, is KAGVTQTPRYLIKTRGQQVTLSCSPISGHRSVSWYQQTPGQGLQFLFEYFSETQRNKGNFPGRFSGRQFSNSRSEMNVSTLELGDSALYLCASSFRGSGSGGPPLNEQFFGPGTRLTVL.